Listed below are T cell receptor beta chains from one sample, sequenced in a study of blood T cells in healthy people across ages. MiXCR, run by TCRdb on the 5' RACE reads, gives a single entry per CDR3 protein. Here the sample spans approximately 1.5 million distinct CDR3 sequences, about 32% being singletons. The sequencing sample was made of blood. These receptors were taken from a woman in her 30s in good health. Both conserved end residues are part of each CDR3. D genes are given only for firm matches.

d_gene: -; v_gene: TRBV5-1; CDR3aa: CASSQLGSPGELFF
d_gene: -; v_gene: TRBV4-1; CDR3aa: CASSQGGRGSYNSPLHF
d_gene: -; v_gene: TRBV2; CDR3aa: CASNGGEKLFF
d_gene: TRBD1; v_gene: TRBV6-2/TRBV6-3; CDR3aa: CASRDPTGGDLSSYNSPLHF
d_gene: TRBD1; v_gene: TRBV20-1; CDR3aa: CSARDRGLIPTEQYF
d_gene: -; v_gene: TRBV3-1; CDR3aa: CASSQKGSASTDTQYF
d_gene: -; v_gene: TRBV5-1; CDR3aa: CASSNTLSAYNEQFF
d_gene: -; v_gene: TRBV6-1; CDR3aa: CASSERPHQPQHF
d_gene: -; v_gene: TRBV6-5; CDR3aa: CASSYRPTPTDTQYF
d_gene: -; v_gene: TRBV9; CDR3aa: CASSVAGGSNTGELFF
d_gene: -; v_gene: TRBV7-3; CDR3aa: CASSLGRGDTQYF
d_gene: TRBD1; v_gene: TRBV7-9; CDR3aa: CASRWTGGPPLLTDTQYF
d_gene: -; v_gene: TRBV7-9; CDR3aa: CASSFLLETQYF
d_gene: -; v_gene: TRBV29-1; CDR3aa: CSVFGDLSYNEQFF
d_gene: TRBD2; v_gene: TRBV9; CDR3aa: CASSAYSGVTYNEQFF
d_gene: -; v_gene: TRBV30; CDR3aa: CAWSPEVTYEQYF
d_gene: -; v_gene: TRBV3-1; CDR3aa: CASSQVRDPTPNNEQFF
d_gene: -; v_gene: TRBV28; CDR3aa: CAGQGSTDTQYF
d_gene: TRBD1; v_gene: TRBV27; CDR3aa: CASSFLGQGAQTGELFF
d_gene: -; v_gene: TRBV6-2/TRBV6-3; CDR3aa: CASSDTFYEQYF
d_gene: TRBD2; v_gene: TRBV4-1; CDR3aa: CASSQLPGLAAYNEQFF
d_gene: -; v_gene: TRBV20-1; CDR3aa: CSAREQGNTQYF
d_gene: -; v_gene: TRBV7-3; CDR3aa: CASSPRPGTGELFF
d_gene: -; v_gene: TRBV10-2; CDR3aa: CASSAPEVYNEQFF
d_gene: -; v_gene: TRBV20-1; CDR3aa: CSARGYTGHTSSYNEQFF
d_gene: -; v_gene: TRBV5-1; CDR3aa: CASSLAGGRSSYNEQFF
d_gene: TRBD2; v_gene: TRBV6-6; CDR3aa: CASSSGGYSGANVLTF
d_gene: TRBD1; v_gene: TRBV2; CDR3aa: CASSLKDRGGEKLFF